The 25 T cell receptor beta chains given below trace back to one sample, sequenced in a study of lung T cells in sarcoidosis with Löfgren's syndrome. One entry per CDR3 protein, called by TCRdb with MiXCR from the reads. Found here are some 65,000 distinct CDR3 sequences, around 21% of them singletons; the top ten hold under 3%. The material sequenced was CD4+ T cells from PBMCs. The receptors were gathered from a human donor with sarcoidosis (Löfgren's syndrome or another form), or a control subject (not recorded which).

This clonotype was recorded many times. This rearrangement joins TRBV6-6 to TRBJ1-2; D unclear. Germline CDR1 is MNHNY and CDR2 is SVGAGI (reference sequence). This CDR3 spans 17 amino acids. V lost 0 bases, J lost 4 bases, and 18 bases lay in between. Here the CDR3 reads CASSYSWKERVGYGYTF. CDR3 in DNA: TGTGCCAGCAGTTACTCGTGGAAGGAGAGGGTTGGCTATGGCTACACCTTC.

There are many counts of this clonotype. The chain is built from TRBV6-1 and TRBJ2-5, with unresolved D. The V and J ends lost 3 bases and 3 bases respectively, with 17 bases between them. The CDR3 sequence is 16 residues long. Germline V gives CDR1 MNHNS, CDR2 SASEGT. The DNA for the CDR3 is TGTGCCAGCAGTGAGGAAGTTCGGCCTCCCAAAGAGACCCAGTACTTC. Translation gives CASSEEVRPPKETQYF.

By sample fraction, this clonotype is medium-sized. The chain combines TRBV6-1 with TRBJ1-4, with D maybe TRBD1 (5 bases). The CDR3 covers 16 residues. Germline V lookup: CDR1 MNHNS, CDR2 SASEGT. V dropped 5 bases and J dropped 8 bases, with 21 bases sitting between them. CDR3 protein: CASSSRPGVRREKLFF. In nucleotides, the CDR3 is TGTGCCAGCAGTTCCCGTCCGGGGGTTCGGCGCGAAAAACTGTTTTTT.

In regard to this clonotype: This clone may be a read error of a much larger clone one base away. This sequence joins TRBV6-6 and TRBJ1-3, with D unclear. CDR3 length: 16 amino acids. Trimming removed 10 bases at V and 0 bases at J, with 19 bases between. The germline V gene has CDR1 MNHNY and CDR2 SVGAGI (reference sequence). This chain's CDR3 is CATKGSVLSSGNTIYF. The CDR3 nucleotides are TGTGCCACCAAAGGTAGTGTTCTTTCCTCTGGAAACACCATATATTTT.

This clonotype was seen repeatedly, ten times or more. The rearrangement links TRBV27 to TRBJ2-7, with D possibly being TRBD1 (5 bases). V dropped 4 bases and J dropped 2 bases, with 15 bases sitting between them. This CDR3 region has 15 residues. CDR1 and CDR2 from the germline V gene are MNHEY and SMNVEV (reference sequence). Here the CDR3 reads CASSSLSDNPYEQYF. Here the CDR3 DNA reads TGTGCCAGCAGTTCCCTTTCGGACAACCCCTACGAGCAGTACTTC.

There are a few counts of this clonotype. The chain uses TRBV2 and TRBJ2-5; D remains ambiguous. The CDR3 loop spans 11 amino acids. CDR1 and CDR2 from the germline V gene are SNHLY and FYNNEI. V was cut by 6 bases and J by 5 bases, with 7 bases left in between. The chain's CDR3 is CASRVRETQYF. The CDR3 DNA reads as TGTGCCAGCAGAGTGAGGGAGACCCAGTACTTC. The variable domain in full, with the rest retrieved from reference TRBV2 and TRBJ2-5, is EPEVTQTPSHQVTQMGQEVILRCVPISNHLYFYWYRQILGQKVEFLVSFYNNEISEKSEIFDDQFSVERPDGSNFTLKIRSTKLEDSAMYFCASRVRETQYFGPGTRLLVL.

Concerning this clonotype itself: This sequence may be a read error, since a much larger clone differs from it by one base. The chain uses TRBV15 and TRBJ2-7; D is uncertain. Trimming left V 2 bases short and J 3 bases short, with 11 bases between. The CDR3 length is 14 residues. The germline gives CDR1 LNHNV, CDR2 YYDKDF (reference sequence). CDR3 nucleotides: TGTGCCACCAGCAGATACTATGTTGACTACGAGCAGTACTTC. Translation: CATSRYYVDYEQYF.

This clonotype was seen only a few times. A clone one base away is much larger, so this may be a read error. The chain joins TRBV7-2 to TRBJ1-5, with a tentative D call TRBD1 (5 bases). This CDR3 is built from 13 residues. V lost 5 bases, J lost 1 base, and 6 bases lay in between. Germline CDR1 SGHTA, CDR2 FQGNSA. For the CDR3, the DNA is TGTGCCAGCAGCCGGGGCAGCAATCAGCCCCAGCATTTT. Protein: CASSRGSNQPQHF.

CDR3 coding DNA: TGTGCCAGCAGCGGAAGGGACAGTTTGGCTGAAGCTTTCTTT. This encodes CASSGRDSLAEAFF. The gene calls are TRBV3-1 and TRBJ1-1, with 7 positions matching TRBD1. There are 14 residues in the CDR3. The ends lost 5 bases at V and 6 bases at J; junction bases unmatched: 9. Germline V gene data show CDR1 as LGHDT and CDR2 as YNNKEL (reference sequence).

In this sample, this clonotype turned up many times. The chain employs TRBV28 and TRBJ2-7, with TRBD2 as a possible D gene (7 bases). The CDR3 contains 14 residues. Germline lookup yields CDR1 MDHEN and CDR2 SYDVKM. V was trimmed by 2 bases and J by 4 bases, leaving 12 bases between them. CDR3 nucleotide sequence: TGTGCCAGCAGTTTAGGGCGGGGGCCGTACGAGCAGTACGTC. This encodes CASSLGRGPYEQYV.

This clonotype was counted many times. The rearrangement uses TRBV20-1 and TRBJ2-1, with D perhaps being TRBD1 or TRBD2 (6 bases each). CDR3 length: 15 amino acids. The germline gives CDR1 DFQATT, CDR2 SNEGSKA (reference sequence). Deletions cut 2 bases from V and 3 bases from J, with 14 bases between. In DNA, the CDR3 is TGCAGTGCTAGAACAACAGGGACTCACTACAATGAGCAGTTCTTC. Its protein is CSARTTGTHYNEQFF.

The J gene is TRBJ2-3, the V gene TRBV5-1; the D gene is possibly TRBD2 (6 bases). V lost 3 bases, J lost 6 bases, and 11 bases lay in between. The CDR3 covers 13 residues. Per germline, CDR1 SGHRS and CDR2 YFSETQ. The chain's CDR3 is CASSSGTSDTQYF. The CDR3, as DNA: TGCGCCAGCAGCTCGGGGACTTCCGATACGCAGTATTTT. The full variable domain, its missing parts supplied by reference TRBV5-1 and TRBJ2-3, is KAGVTQTPRYLIKTRGQQVTLSCSPISGHRSVSWYQQTPGQGLQFLFEYFSETQRNKGNFPGRFSGRQFSNSRSEMNVSTLELGDSALYLCASSSGTSDTQYFGPGTRLTVL.

Remarks on this clonotype: A read error is possible here, since a much larger clone lies one base away. The CDR3 DNA reads as TGCGCCAGCAGCCAAGGGCTAGCGGGATGCAATGAGCAGTTCTTC. Amino acid sequence: CASSQGLAGCNEQFF. This sequence joins TRBV4-3 and TRBJ2-1; TRBD2 matches at 9 bases. Germline lookup yields CDR1 LGHNA and CDR2 YSLEER. This CDR3 comprises 15 residues. V gave up 1 base and J gave up 6 bases; unmatched junction bases: 4.

Details on this clonotype: The junction departs from germline at one end; a sequencing error may be responsible. The genes are TRBV5-1 and TRBJ1-1; D not certain. The CDR3 runs 14 residues. The germline CDR1 and CDR2 sequences are SGHRS and YFSETQ. CDR3 protein: CASGLAQPNTEAFF. CDR3 nucleotide sequence: TGCGCCAGCGGCTTGGCACAGCCGAACACTGAAGCTTTCTTT. Full variable domain (rest looked up from reference TRBV5-1 and TRBJ1-1): KAGVTQTPRYLIKTRGQQVTLSCSPISGHRSVSWYQQTPGQGLQFLFEYFSETQRNKGNFPGRFSGRQFSNSRSEMNVSTLELGDSALYLCASGLAQPNTEAFFGQGTRLTVV.

In its sample, this clonotype was seen once. Since a much larger clone is just one base distant, this may be a read error. Without the conserved terminal phenylalanine or tryptophan, this CDR3 likely stems from a read error. V is TRBV20-1 and J is TRBJ2-7, with D maybe TRBD2 (6 bases). The length of the CDR3 is 14 residues. Germline values: CDR1 DFQATT, CDR2 SNEGSKA (reference sequence). V was pared by 1 base and J by 3 bases, with 13 bases between. The CDR3 bases are TGCAGTGCTAGAGGCCCGGGAGCGGGCTACGAGCAGTACCTC. Amino acid sequence: CSARGPGAGYEQYL.

This clonotype has ten or more counts. The chain combines TRBV27 with TRBJ2-3; 11 bases agree with TRBD2. Trimming at V came to 5 bases and at J to 9 bases, leaving 10 bases not matched to a gene. The CDR3 runs to 15 residues. Germline values: CDR1 MNHEY, CDR2 SMNVEV (reference sequence). CDR3: CASSRLAGIRPTQYF. The CDR3 DNA is TGTGCCAGCAGTCGACTAGCGGGAATACGGCCGACGCAGTATTTT.

On this clonotype: With a much larger clone just one base away, this may be a read error. The chain links TRBV28 to TRBJ2-1; 8 positions agree with TRBD2. The CDR3 is 16 residues long. Germline V gene lookup returns CDR1 MDHEN and CDR2 SYDVKM. CDR3 sequence: CASSPAPAGGFNEQSF. The CDR3 nucleotides read TGTGCCAGCAGCCCAGCTCCGGCGGGAGGTTTTAATGAGCAGTCCTTC. Variable domain in full (rest from reference TRBV28 and TRBJ2-1): DVKVTQSSRYLVKRTGEKVFLECVQDMDHENMFWYRQDPGLGLRLIYFSYDVKMKEKGDIPEGYSVSREKKERFSLILESASTNQTSMYLCASSPAPAGGFNEQSFGPGTRLTVL.

This clonotype was recorded at least ten times. V gene TRBV7-9 combines with J gene TRBJ1-1, with D possibly being TRBD1 (6 bases). CDR1 is SEHNR and CDR2 is FQNEAQ in the germline V gene (reference sequence). Trimming removed 1 base from V and 9 bases from J, with 9 bases in between. This CDR3 has 12 residues. The CDR3 reads CASSLVTGKAFF. The CDR3 nucleotides read TGTGCCAGCAGCTTAGTCACAGGGAAAGCTTTCTTT. The whole variable domain, filled in from reference TRBV7-9 and TRBJ1-1, reads DTGVSQNPRHKITKRGQNVTFRCDPISEHNRLYWYRQTLGQGPEFLTYFQNEAQLEKSRLLSDRFSAERPKGSFSTLEIQRTEQGDSAMYLCASSLVTGKAFFGQGTRLTVV.

Many counts were recorded for this clonotype. The rearrangement links TRBV6-1 to TRBJ2-1; the D is unclear. Trimming shortened V by 6 bases and J by 6 bases, and 9 bases separated the two germline ends. This CDR3 comprises 12 residues. Germline assignment: CDR1 MNHNS and CDR2 SASEGT. This chain's CDR3 is CASRRTPNEQFF. In nucleotides, the CDR3 is TGTGCCAGCAGGCGGACGCCCAATGAGCAGTTCTTC.

The table lists this clonotype with many counts. The genes are TRBV20-1 and TRBJ1-1; D perhaps matches TRBD1 (5 bases). This CDR3 spans 15 amino acids. Germline CDR1 and CDR2: DFQATT and SNEGSKA (reference sequence). V was pared by 5 bases and J by 1 base, with 17 bases between. This CDR3 reads CSADPGRTKNTEAFF. As DNA, the CDR3 is TGCAGTGCTGACCCGGGACGGACAAAGAACACTGAAGCTTTCTTT.

This clonotype was detected ten times or more. The V gene is TRBV27, the J gene TRBJ1-1; a possible D gene is TRBD1 (6 bases). The V gene's germline CDR1 is MNHEY and CDR2 SMNVEV (reference sequence). The germline V and J ends were trimmed by 2 bases and 9 bases, with 10 bases remaining between them. This CDR3 spans 12 amino acids. The CDR3 loop is CASSLGGSKAFF. CDR3 coding DNA: TGTGCCAGCAGTTTAGGGGGCTCGAAAGCTTTCTTT.

This clonotype occurred a few times. The rearrangement links TRBV11-2 to TRBJ1-1; tentative D call: TRBD1 (5 bases). The CDR3 is made up of 15 amino acids. Trimming took off 5 bases at V and 4 bases at J, with 17 bases between the two ends. Germline assignment: CDR1 SGHAT and CDR2 FQNNGV. This chain's CDR3 is CASSVSSGTPTEAFF. CDR3 bases: TGTGCCAGCAGCGTGTCCTCCGGGACTCCCACTGAAGCTTTCTTT. The full variable domain, its missing parts supplied by reference TRBV11-2 and TRBJ1-1, is EAGVAQSPRYKIIEKRQSVAFWCNPISGHATLYWYQQILGQGPKLLIQFQNNGVVDDSQLPKDRFSAERLKGVDSTLKIQPAKLEDSAVYLCASSVSSGTPTEAFFGQGTRLTVV.

Sample share makes this clonotype medium-sized. The gene calls are TRBV27 and TRBJ2-1; D unclear. CDR1 MNHEY and CDR2 SMNVEV come from the germline V gene (reference sequence). Deletions cut 5 bases from V and 6 bases from J, with 8 bases between. The CDR3 runs to 12 residues. The CDR3 loop reads CASSPFGNEQFF. The DNA for the CDR3 is TGTGCCAGCAGTCCCTTTGGCAATGAGCAGTTCTTC.

A few counts support this clonotype. Here the CDR3 reads CATSDLGQFDEQFF. The CDR3 coding sequence is TGTGCCACCAGTGATTTGGGTCAGTTTGATGAGCAGTTCTTC. The chain recombines TRBV24-1 with TRBJ2-1; D not certain. CDR1 KGHDR and CDR2 SFDVKD come from the germline V gene. This CDR3 region has 14 residues. V lost 0 bases to trimming and J lost 8 bases, with 10 bases between them.

The genes are TRBV7-2 and TRBJ1-6; D might be TRBD1 (5 bases). CDR3 length: 12 residues. The ends were cut back, 3 bases at V and 15 bases at J, with 12 bases in the middle. Per germline, CDR1 SGHTA and CDR2 FQGNSA. The CDR3 region is CASSFGTHYLHF. CDR3 DNA sequence: TGTGCCAGCAGCTTCGGGACCCACTACCTCCACTTT.